One and the same sample provided the 18 T cell receptor beta chains below, sequenced in a study of blood T cell repertoires in COVID-19. TCRdb's table, derived via immunoSEQ multiplex PCR, lists solely in-frame clones and lacks some. The sample holds 350,000 to 450,000 clones, 89% seen once. The sequencing sample was made of peripheral blood. The receptors come from a man aged 40-49 years with acute or convalescent COVID-19.

The J gene is TRBJ2-7, the V gene TRBV27; 9 nucleotides align to TRBD1. J gave up 2 bases and V 5 bases, and 10 bases lay outside the gene matches. The CDR3 is made up of 16 amino acids. CDR1 and CDR2 from the germline V gene are MNHEY and SMNVEV (reference sequence). For the CDR3, the DNA is TGTGCCAGCAGTCGCTTTCCGGGACAGGGCACCTACGAGCAGTACTTC. Its protein product is CASSRFPGQGTYEQYF.

This clone was detected only a few times. This rearrangement joins TRBV30 to TRBJ2-1, with a tentative D call TRBD2 (6 bases). V lost 5 bases and J 3 bases, leaving 14 bases between the germline ends. From germline, CDR1 is GTSNPN and CDR2 SVGIG (reference sequence). There are 14 residues in the CDR3. CDR3 sequence (DNA): TGTGCCTGGGGGCCGGGGGATTACTACAATGAGCAGTTCTTC. Translating it yields CAWGPGDYYNEQFF.

The chain joins TRBV28 to TRBJ1-6; tentative D call: TRBD1 (5 bases). Per germline, CDR1 MDHEN and CDR2 SYDVKM. The ends were cut back, 2 bases at V and 6 bases at J, with 14 bases in the middle. The CDR3 consists of 16 residues. CDR3 residues: CASSLRDYILNSPLHF. In DNA, the CDR3 is TGTGCCAGCAGTTTAAGGGACTATATACTTAATTCACCCCTCCACTTT.

The chain employs TRBV30 and TRBJ2-3; 7 nucleotides line up with TRBD2. Germline V gives CDR1 GTSNPN, CDR2 SVGIG (reference sequence). The CDR3 extends over 16 amino acids. V lost 5 bases and J lost 3; bases outside the gene matches: 14. The CDR3 coding sequence is TGTGCCTGGGGCGCCGGGCGGGGGTTGAGGACAGATACGCAGTATTTT. Translating it yields CAWGAGRGLRTDTQYF. The variable domain in full, with the rest retrieved from reference TRBV30 and TRBJ2-3, is SQTIHQWPATLVQPVGSPLSLECTVEGTSNPNLYWYRQAAGRGLQLLFYSVGIGQISSEVPQNLSASRPQDRQFILSSKKLLLSDSGFYLCAWGAGRGLRTDTQYFGPGTRLTVL.

This clone was seen more than once but under ten times. The chain uses TRBV5-1 and TRBJ2-5, with 9 bases matching TRBD2. The CDR3 is 15 residues long. V shed 0 bases and J 6 bases; nucleotides not matched to a gene: 6. Germline V CDR1 and CDR2: SGHRS, YFSETQ. CDR3 loop: CASSLDLAGPKTQYF. CDR3 coding DNA: TGCGCCAGCAGCTTGGATCTAGCGGGACCGAAGACCCAGTACTTC.

This chain links TRBV30 with TRBJ1-5; weak D call: TRBD1 (5 bases). Germline assignment: CDR1 GTSNPN and CDR2 SVGIG (reference sequence). The CDR3 length is 16 residues. V was shortened by 0 bases and J by 1 base, with 13 bases between the two germline ends. The CDR3 DNA sequence: TGTGCCTGGAGTGTACCGAGGACATCCAGCAATCAGCCCCAGCATTTT. Amino acids: CAWSVPRTSSNQPQHF.

The rearrangement links TRBV27 to TRBJ2-1, with a possible D match to TRBD2 (6 bases). This CDR3 has 11 residues. Germline-derived CDR1 and CDR2 are MNHEY and SMNVEV (reference sequence). V gave up 8 bases and J gave up 8 bases, with 10 bases separating them. For the CDR3, the DNA is TGTGCCAGCGGACTACTGCATGAGCAGTTCTTC. This codes for CASGLLHEQFF.

The V gene is TRBV2, the J gene TRBJ2-7; TRBD1 aligns across 7 bases. The trim removed 6 bases at V and 0 bases at J, leaving 11 bases unmatched. The V gene's germline CDR1 is SNHLY and CDR2 FYNNEI. The CDR3 loop spans 16 amino acids. The CDR3, as DNA: TGTGCCAGCAGAGAAAGCCGGGACAGCCGCTCCTACGAGCAGTACTTC. It encodes CASRESRDSRSYEQYF.

The chain employs TRBV28 and TRBJ2-7, with D possibly TRBD1 on 5 matching bases. Looked up from germline, CDR1 is MDHEN and CDR2 is SYDVKM. V lost 2 bases, J lost 0 bases, and 11 bases lay in between. The CDR3 loop spans 15 amino acids. CDR3 loop: CASSLPQDNSYEQYF. For the CDR3, the DNA is TGTGCCAGCAGTTTACCCCAGGACAACTCCTACGAGCAGTACTTC.

The CDR3 sequence is CASSLDEGSHYGYTF. The CDR3 coding sequence is TGCGCCAGCAGCTTGGACGAGGGTTCGCACTATGGCTACACCTTC. The V and J genes are TRBV5-1 and TRBJ1-2, with D uncertain. The ends were cut back, 0 bases at V and 3 bases at J, with 12 bases in the middle. Germline V CDR1 and CDR2: SGHRS, YFSETQ. This CDR3 is 15 amino acids long.

The CDR3 reads CASRLGRGNSPLHF. The CDR3, as DNA: TGTGCCAGCAGATTGGGACGGGGGAATTCACCCCTCCACTTT. This chain connects TRBV6-5 to TRBJ1-6; the D gene is possibly TRBD1 (5 bases). The length of the CDR3 is 14 residues. The V gene lost 6 bases and the J gene lost 7 bases, with 13 bases spanning the gap. CDR1 and CDR2 from the germline V gene are MNHEY and SVGAGI.

The chain is built from TRBV2 and TRBJ2-7; the match to TRBD1 covers 7 bases. Per the germline V gene, CDR1 is SNHLY and CDR2 is FYNNEI. V was clipped by 6 bases and J by 5 bases; unmatched bases: 13. The CDR3 spans 15 residues. CDR3 residues: CASSRDSPSTHEQYF. The CDR3 DNA reads as TGTGCCAGCAGCCGGGACAGCCCAAGCACCCACGAGCAGTACTTC.

The chain uses TRBV7-8 and TRBJ2-3, with D maybe TRBD2 (5 bases). Trimming left V 9 bases short and J 2 bases short, with 9 bases between. The CDR3 is 12 residues long. The germline gives CDR1 SGHVS, CDR2 FQNEAQ. DNA for the CDR3: TGTGCCAGTTTCGGGGACACAGATACGCAGTATTTT. Its translation is CASFGDTDTQYF. Looking up the rest from reference TRBV7-8 and TRBJ2-3 gives the full variable domain: GAGVSQSPRYKVAKRGQDVALRCDPISGHVSLFWYQQALGQGPEFLTYFQNEAQLDKSGLPSDRFFAERPEGSVSTLKIQRTQQEDSAVYLCASFGDTDTQYFGPGTRLTVL.

This chain links TRBV6-5 with TRBJ1-5; D not resolved. The V end lost 5 bases, the J end lost 3 bases, and 14 bases lay between the germline ends. The CDR3 runs to 15 residues. Germline CDR1 is MNHEY and CDR2 is SVGAGI. CDR3 sequence reads: CASSSSRRLNQPQHF. The CDR3 DNA reads TGTGCCAGCAGTAGTAGTAGGCGACTCAATCAGCCCCAGCATTTT.

The CDR3 region is CASKLQGSNEQFF. In nucleotides, the CDR3 is TGCGCCAGCAAACTCCAGGGGAGCAATGAGCAGTTCTTC. The gene calls are TRBV5-1 and TRBJ2-1, with D possibly being TRBD1 (6 bases). CDR1 SGHRS and CDR2 YFSETQ come from the germline V gene. CDR3 length: 13 amino acids. V gave up 6 bases and J gave up 6 bases, with 13 bases separating them. The entire variable domain, with the rest obtained from reference TRBV5-1 and TRBJ2-1, is as follows: KAGVTQTPRYLIKTRGQQVTLSCSPISGHRSVSWYQQTPGQGLQFLFEYFSETQRNKGNFPGRFSGRQFSNSRSEMNVSTLELGDSALYLCASKLQGSNEQFFGPGTRLTVL.

This clone was seen a single time. CDR3 protein: CASSNSLAGFTDTQYF. The CDR3 DNA reads as TGTGCCAGTAGTAACTCACTAGCGGGGTTCACAGATACGCAGTATTTT. This chain uses TRBV19 with TRBJ2-3; 10 nucleotides agree with TRBD2. The V gene end was trimmed by 4 bases and the J gene end by 2 bases; junction bases not matched to a gene: 6. Germline CDR1 and CDR2: LNHDA and SQIVND (reference sequence). The CDR3 is 16 amino acids.

This chain links TRBV5-1 with TRBJ1-2; 7 bases are shared with TRBD1. The CDR3 is made up of 15 amino acids. The germline CDR1 and CDR2 sequences are SGHRS and YFSETQ. V lost 4 bases, J lost 4 bases, and 10 bases stayed unmatched. CDR3 coding DNA: TGCGCCAGCAGCACTACAGGGGTTGCACTCTATGGCTACACCTTC. Residues: CASSTTGVALYGYTF.

This clone was seen many times. The chain is built from TRBV11-3 and TRBJ2-5, with 9 bases lining up with TRBD2. Germline-derived CDR1 and CDR2 are SGHNT and YENEEA. V gave up 3 bases and J gave up 5 bases; unmatched junction bases: 7. This CDR3 has 15 amino acids. In DNA form, the CDR3 reads TGTGCCAGCAGCTTTGGCGGGGGGGCCTGGGAGACCCAGTACTTC. The encoded protein is CASSFGGGAWETQYF.